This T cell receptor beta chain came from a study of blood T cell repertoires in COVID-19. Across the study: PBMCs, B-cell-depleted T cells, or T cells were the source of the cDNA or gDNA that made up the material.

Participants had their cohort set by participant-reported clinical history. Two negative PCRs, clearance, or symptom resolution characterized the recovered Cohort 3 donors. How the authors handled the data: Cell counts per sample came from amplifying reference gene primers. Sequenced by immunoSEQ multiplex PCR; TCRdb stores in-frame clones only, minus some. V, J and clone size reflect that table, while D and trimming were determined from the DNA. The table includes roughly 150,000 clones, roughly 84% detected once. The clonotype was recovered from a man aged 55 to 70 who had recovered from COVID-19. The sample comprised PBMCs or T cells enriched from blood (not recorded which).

CDR3 protein: CASSLRVSGEAFF. For the CDR3, the DNA is TGCGCCAGCAGCTTGAGAGTGTCAGGTGAAGCTTTCTTT. The chain links TRBV5-1 to TRBJ1-1, with D unresolved. The germline CDR1 and CDR2 sequences are SGHRS and YFSETQ. V lost 1 base and J lost 7, with 11 bases in between. The CDR3 spans 13 residues.